The 19 T cell receptor beta chains presented below share a single source sample, sequenced in a study of human T cells and chemical hapten exposure. MiXCR, applied by TCRdb to the RACE reads, yields one record per CDR3 protein. The sample records around 130,000 distinct CDR3 sequences, approximately 10% being singletons. The time point here: healthy volunteer bleed at 2 weeks. The study extracted total RNA from unfractionated whole blood. The sample consisted of whole blood. The source of these receptors is a male donor in good health. Some clones in this sample may be carry-over from other donors' samples.

The chain has TRBV5-1 and TRBJ1-5, with a weak D call TRBD1 (5 bases). Germline lookup yields CDR1 SGHRS and CDR2 YFSETQ. The CDR3 extends over 16 amino acids. V lost 0 bases and J lost 4, with 14 bases in between. Written as DNA, the CDR3 is TGCGCCAGCAGCTTGGGGGCCGGGGGTGAGAATCAGCCCCAGCATTTT. Translating gives CASSLGAGGENQPQHF.

This clonotype was found a few times. The genes are TRBV27 and TRBJ2-1, with TRBD1 matching over 8 bases. V trimming: 6 bases; J trimming: 6 bases; junction bases outside the gene matches: 7. CDR1 and CDR2 (germline): MNHEY, SMNVEV (reference sequence). This CDR3 contains 14 residues. The CDR3 coding sequence is TGTGCCAGCAGAAGGCAGGGGGCCCCCAATGAGCAGTTCTTC. It encodes CASRRQGAPNEQFF.

This clonotype was recorded many times. The chain uses TRBV12-3 or TRBV12-4 and TRBJ1-1; the D gene is possibly TRBD1 (6 bases). This CDR3 has 15 amino acids. Trimming removed 3 bases from V and 1 base from J, with 12 bases in between. The DNA of the CDR3 is TGTGCCAGCAGTTTTCGGGGGGCGGGGAACACTGAAGCTTTCTTT. Residues: CASSFRGAGNTEAFF.

This clonotype was counted a few times. The chain is built from TRBV24-1 and TRBJ2-3; D assignment may be TRBD1 or TRBD2 (5 bases each). The CDR3 is 15 residues long. V dropped 5 bases and J dropped 2 bases, with 13 bases sitting between them. Per germline, CDR1 KGHDR and CDR2 SFDVKD. The CDR3 protein is CATSGGPPDTDTQYF. The CDR3, as DNA: TGTGCCACCAGTGGGGGACCACCGGACACAGATACGCAGTATTTT.

The chain couples TRBV12-3 or TRBV12-4 to TRBJ1-5; 11 nucleotides align to TRBD1. CDR3 length: 16 amino acids. V shed 6 bases, J shed 5 bases, and the junction held 9 bases outside the gene matches. The CDR3 DNA reads TGTGCCAGCAGCCCCGGGGGACAGGGGGGGGATCAGCCCCAGCATTTT. It specifies CASSPGGQGGDQPQHF.

The CDR3 sequence is CASSLGLTISTDTQYF. In nucleotides, the CDR3 is TGTGCCAGCAGCCTCGGACTCACAATTTCCACAGATACGCAGTATTTT. This chain links TRBV5-8 with TRBJ2-3, with TRBD2 as a possible D gene (5 bases). The germline V gene encodes CDR1 SGHTS and CDR2 YDEGEE. The V end was cut by 4 bases, the J end by 2 bases, with 17 bases between. The CDR3 spans 16 residues.

CDR3 coding DNA: TGTGCCAGCAGCTCACGAGACAGCCCTTTCTACGAGCAGTACTTC. Protein: CASSSRDSPFYEQYF. The rearrangement uses TRBV13 and TRBJ2-7; possible D gene TRBD1, 5 bases. This CDR3 has 15 amino acids. V shed 4 bases and J shed 3 bases, with 16 bases lying between them. Germline CDR1 PRHDT, CDR2 FYEKMQ (reference sequence).

As concerns this clonotype: A much larger clone is a single base away; this may be a read error. The chain employs TRBV3-1 and TRBJ2-3; D unclear. V was cut by 2 bases and J by 2 bases, with 11 bases left in between. Per the germline V gene, CDR1 is LGHDT and CDR2 is YNNKEL (reference sequence). The CDR3 has 15 amino acids. The CDR3 loop reads CASSQMRSNTDTQYF. Here the CDR3 DNA reads TGTGCCAGCAGCCAAATGAGGTCTAACACAGATACGCAGTATTTT.

This sequence joins TRBV5-1 and TRBJ2-1; D call uncertain. This CDR3 is 11 amino acids long. The V gene lost 7 bases and the J gene lost 2 bases, with 4 bases spanning the gap. Germline CDR1 is SGHRS and CDR2 is YFSETQ. In DNA, the CDR3 is TGCGCCAGCGTGGCCTACAATGAGCAGTTCTTC. Protein sequence: CASVAYNEQFF.

This clonotype was seen ten or more times. The chain links TRBV5-1 to TRBJ2-7; TRBD1 or TRBD2 may be the D gene (5 bases each). The ends were cut back, 0 bases at V and 0 bases at J, with 13 bases in the middle. The CDR3 contains 16 residues. The germline V gene has CDR1 SGHRS and CDR2 YFSETQ. The DNA of the CDR3 is TGCGCCAGCAGCTTGGACACCGGGACCAGCTCCTACGAGCAGTACTTC. Its protein product is CASSLDTGTSSYEQYF. The variable domain in full, completed from reference TRBV5-1 and TRBJ2-7, reads KAGVTQTPRYLIKTRGQQVTLSCSPISGHRSVSWYQQTPGQGLQFLFEYFSETQRNKGNFPGRFSGRQFSNSRSEMNVSTLELGDSALYLCASSLDTGTSSYEQYFGPGTRLTVT.

This clonotype was seen many times. The J gene is TRBJ2-5, the V gene TRBV7-2; 8 nucleotides match TRBD1. This CDR3 is 15 amino acids long. J gave up 4 bases and V 1 base, and 5 bases lay outside the gene matches. CDR1 SGHTA and CDR2 FQGNSA come from the germline V gene. The CDR3 bases are TGTGCCAGCAGCTTAGTCGCAGGGGGCGGAGAGACCCAGTACTTC. This sequence encodes CASSLVAGGGETQYF.

The V call is TRBV3-1, the J call TRBJ1-5; D is uncertain. CDR3 length equals 12 residues. Per germline, CDR1 LGHDT and CDR2 YNNKEL (reference sequence). The V gene lost 3 bases and the J gene lost 7 bases, with 7 bases spanning the gap. The CDR3 spells CASSQDQQPQHF. In nucleotides, the CDR3 is TGTGCCAGCAGCCAGGACCAGCAGCCCCAGCATTTT.

V usage is TRBV10-1 and J usage is TRBJ2-5; D is uncertain. The CDR3 is 13 amino acids. CDR1 and CDR2 (germline): WNHNN, SYGVQD (reference sequence). Trimming cost V 0 bases and J 1 base, with 3 bases left between them. The CDR3 here is CASSESFQETQYF. In DNA, the CDR3 is TGCGCCAGCAGTGAGTCTTTCCAAGAGACCCAGTACTTC.

The V and J genes are TRBV13 and TRBJ1-5, with TRBD1 matching 8 bases. Per the germline V gene, CDR1 is PRHDT and CDR2 is FYEKMQ (reference sequence). This CDR3 is built from 17 residues. Trimming at V came to 0 bases and at J to 5 bases, leaving 9 bases not matched to a gene. DNA for the CDR3: TGTGCCAGCAGCTTAGGCCTTCGACAGGGGCAGTATCAGCCCCAGCATTTT. It encodes CASSLGLRQGQYQPQHF.

The J gene is TRBJ1-2, the V gene TRBV27; 10 bases map to TRBD1. J lost 3 bases, V lost 6 bases, and 1 base had no gene match. The germline gives CDR1 MNHEY, CDR2 SMNVEV (reference sequence). The CDR3 loop spans 13 amino acids. The chain's CDR3 is CASRGTGDYGYTF. The CDR3 DNA sequence: TGTGCCAGCAGGGGGACAGGGGACTATGGCTACACCTTC.

This clonotype was counted many times. The V gene is TRBV2, the J gene TRBJ1-1; possibly TRBD1 for D (5 bases). V dropped 3 bases and J dropped 4 bases, with 15 bases sitting between them. The germline gives CDR1 SNHLY, CDR2 FYNNEI. There are 15 residues in the CDR3. The CDR3 region is CASSEVDKMGTEAFF. The CDR3 DNA reads as TGTGCCAGCAGTGAGGTGGACAAGATGGGCACTGAAGCTTTCTTT.

The CDR3 region has the DNA TGTGCCAGCTCGCTCGGGAGTTCCAAAAACATTCAGTACTTC. Its protein product is CASSLGSSKNIQYF. The chain joins TRBV6-5 to TRBJ2-4; tentative D call: TRBD2 (6 bases). V lost 8 bases, J lost 2 bases, and 13 bases lay in between. The germline gives CDR1 MNHEY, CDR2 SVGAGI. The CDR3 covers 14 residues.

This clonotype occurred many times. The chain couples TRBV12-3 or TRBV12-4 to TRBJ2-1; 12 bases map to TRBD2. The V and J ends lost 1 base and 0 bases, in that order; junction bases with no gene match: 4. The CDR3 runs 18 residues. The CDR3, as DNA: TGTGCCAGCAGTTTAGGTCTAGCGGGAGGGAGCTCCTACAATGAGCAGTTCTTC. This codes for CASSLGLAGGSSYNEQFF.

In this sample, this clonotype turned up many times. The chain links TRBV6-5 to TRBJ1-1; TRBD1 is a possible D gene (5 bases). V lost 2 bases, J lost 3 bases, and 7 bases lay in between. The CDR3 is made up of 13 amino acids. Germline assignment: CDR1 MNHEY and CDR2 SVGAGI. The CDR3 nucleotides are TGTGCCAGCAGTTACCGGGGGGACACTGAAGCTTTCTTT. It translates to CASSYRGDTEAFF.